The clone carrying this T cell receptor beta chain turned up a few times. Its target is unknown. One heparinised blood draw averaging about 116 mL was given by each donor. Isolation of CD4+ naive, central memory, regulatory and stem cell-like memory cells was achieved by sorting via CD45RO/CCR7/CD25/CD127/CD95/CD27. Post-sort purity exceeded 95% for all sorted populations. These data originate in a study of beta chain features in type 1 diabetes. Reverse transcription of all isolated RNA meant that expressed TCRB transcripts were sequenced. Produced via immunoSEQ multiplex PCR; TCRdb's table is partial and in-frame only. In the table there are hundreds of thousands of clones, around a sixth of which are singletons. Findings and limits, study-wide: No resolution was reached here on whether HLA type influences TCRB rearrangement.

The V gene end was trimmed by 4 bases and the J gene end by 2 bases; junction bases not matched to a gene: 6. The germline CDR1 and CDR2 sequences are SGHDT and YYEEEE. The CDR3 extends over 15 amino acids. Sequencing was done on a sample of naive CD4+ T cells from blood. V and J are TRBV5-6 and TRBJ1-5; 7 nucleotides agree with TRBD1. This TCR was sampled from a man younger than 35 in good health. The CDR3 DNA follows: TGTGCCAGCAGCAGAGGGGGCTGGGGCAATCAGCCCCAGCATTTT. Amino acids: CASSRGGWGNQPQHF.